Below, 14 T cell receptor beta chains from the same sample are listed, as sequenced in a study of blood T cell repertoires in COVID-19. This table comes from immunoSEQ multiplex PCR, and its TCRdb copy is limited to in-frame clones, with some not included. The sample yields about 230,000 clones, around nine tenths seen once. Sequencing was carried out using PBMCs or T cells enriched from blood (not recorded which). All receptors come from a woman in her 30s with acute COVID-19.

The chain recombines TRBV4-3 with TRBJ1-2, with D possibly being TRBD1 (5 bases). Trimming shortened V by 0 bases and J by 0 bases, and 17 bases separated the two germline ends. The CDR3 covers 18 residues. Germline CDR1 and CDR2: LGHNA and YSLEER. The DNA of the CDR3 is TGCGCCAGCAGCCAAGACGGCAGGGTCGACCCACCTAACTATGGCTACACCTTC. Residues: CASSQDGRVDPPNYGYTF.

CDR3 bases: TGTGCCTGGAGTCGAGGCCCATCCTACGAGCAGTACTTC. Amino acid sequence: CAWSRGPSYEQYF. V is TRBV30 and J is TRBJ2-7, with D uncertain. The CDR3 is 13 residues long. CDR1 is GTSNPN and CDR2 is SVGIG in the germline V gene (reference sequence). Trimming stripped 2 bases from V and 1 base from J, with 9 bases between.

V gene TRBV9 combines with J gene TRBJ2-1, with D perhaps TRBD1 (6 bases). Germline V gene data show CDR1 as SGDLS and CDR2 as YYNGEE. Trimming took off 3 bases at V and 3 bases at J, with 22 bases between the two ends. The CDR3 runs to 18 residues. CDR3 in DNA: TGTGCCAGCAGCGCCGCGGAAAGGGACACGGGTTACTACAATGAGCAGTTCTTC. Encoded protein: CASSAAERDTGYYNEQFF.

J is TRBJ2-7 and V is TRBV5-5, with TRBD1 identical over 10 bases. The germline V gene has CDR1 SGHKS and CDR2 YYEKEE (reference sequence). Germline trimming cut 4 bases from V and 4 bases from J; bases unmatched to any gene: 8. This CDR3 contains 15 residues. CDR3 residues: CASSLGGTGVYEQYF. The CDR3 bases are TGTGCCAGCAGCCTGGGAGGGACAGGGGTTTACGAGCAGTACTTC.

This clone was detected a few times. This rearrangement joins TRBV25-1 to TRBJ1-6; 10 nucleotides match TRBD1. Germline values: CDR1 MGHDK, CDR2 SYGVNS. Trimming cost V 6 bases and J 8 bases; bases outside gene matches: 4. The CDR3 totals 14 residues. The CDR3 here is CASREGTGDSPLHF. The CDR3 DNA follows: TGTGCCAGCAGGGAGGGGACAGGGGATTCACCCCTCCACTTT. The full variable domain, rest sourced from reference TRBV25-1 and TRBJ1-6, is EADIYQTPRYLVIGTGKKITLECSQTMGHDKMYWYQQDPGMELHLIHYSYGVNSTEKGDLSSESTVSRIRTEHFPLTLESARPSHTSQYLCASREGTGDSPLHFGNGTRLTVT.

V and J are TRBV19 and TRBJ2-1; possible D gene TRBD1, 6 bases. CDR1 is LNHDA and CDR2 is SQIVND in the germline V gene (reference sequence). The CDR3 spans 14 residues. Trimming took 4 bases from V and 2 from J, leaving 9 bases between them. CDR3 amino acids: CASSTQGAYNEQFF. The CDR3 DNA reads as TGTGCCAGTAGTACACAGGGCGCCTACAATGAGCAGTTCTTC.

V usage is TRBV5-1 and J usage is TRBJ2-7; D is possibly TRBD2 (5 bases). V lost 0 bases to trimming and J lost 3 bases, with 10 bases between them. The CDR3 is 14 residues long. In germline, CDR1 is SGHRS, CDR2 YFSETQ. The DNA of the CDR3 is TGCGCCAGCAGCTTGGGGACGGGGAACTACGAGCAGTACTTC. Protein sequence: CASSLGTGNYEQYF.

This rearrangement joins TRBV19 to TRBJ2-4, with D unclear. The CDR3 extends over 14 amino acids. Trimming removed 7 bases from V and 0 bases from J, with 10 bases in between. CDR1 and CDR2 (germline): LNHDA, SQIVND (reference sequence). Here the CDR3 DNA reads TGTGCCAGTACTTCCGGTGTAGCCAAAAACATTCAGTACTTC. Translating it yields CASTSGVAKNIQYF. The full variable domain, its missing parts supplied by reference TRBV19 and TRBJ2-4, is DGGITQSPKYLFRKEGQNVTLSCEQNLNHDAMYWYRQDPGQGLRLIYYSQIVNDFQKGDIAEGYSVSREKKESFPLTVTSAQKNPTAFYLCASTSGVAKNIQYFGAGTRLSVL.

The CDR3 protein is CSVAQGLGSGNTIYF. The CDR3 DNA sequence: TGCAGCGTTGCACAGGGCCTGGGTAGCGGAAACACCATATATTTT. The chain uses TRBV29-1 and TRBJ1-3; tentative D call: TRBD1 (6 bases). Trimming pared 4 bases from V and 4 bases from J, leaving 17 bases between. Germline V gene sequence: CDR1 SQVTM, CDR2 ANQGSEA. The CDR3 extends over 15 amino acids.

This chain connects TRBV19 to TRBJ2-2; 11 bases are shared with TRBD2. The CDR3 has 18 amino acids. The germline V gene has CDR1 LNHDA and CDR2 SQIVND (reference sequence). With 7 bases clipped from V and 0 bases from J, the junction kept 10 bases outside the gene matches. The CDR3 DNA sequence: TGTGCCAGTATTCATTCTAGCGGGGGGCTCGCGAACACCGGGGAGCTGTTTTTT. The encoded protein is CASIHSSGGLANTGELFF.

This sequence joins TRBV27 and TRBJ1-2; perhaps TRBD1 as D (6 bases). In germline, CDR1 is MNHEY, CDR2 SMNVEV (reference sequence). V dropped 3 bases and J dropped 4 bases, with 9 bases sitting between them. The CDR3 spans 13 residues. CDR3 nucleotide sequence: TGTGCCAGCAGTTTTTCGGACAGCTATGGCTACACCTTC. Its translation: CASSFSDSYGYTF.

The chain is built from TRBV7-9 and TRBJ2-5; possible D gene TRBD1, 7 bases. There are 14 residues in the CDR3. From germline, CDR1 is SEHNR and CDR2 FQNEAQ (reference sequence). V was trimmed by 5 bases and J by 4 bases, leaving 14 bases between them. CDR3: CASSGGGSGETQYF. DNA of the CDR3: TGTGCCAGCAGCGGAGGGGGCTCGGGAGAGACCCAGTACTTC. The full variable domain, its missing parts supplied by reference TRBV7-9 and TRBJ2-5, is DTGVSQNPRHKITKRGQNVTFRCDPISEHNRLYWYRQTLGQGPEFLTYFQNEAQLEKSRLLSDRFSAERPKGSFSTLEIQRTEQGDSAMYLCASSGGGSGETQYFGPGTRLLVL.

About this clone itself: Compared with germline, one end of the junction differs, possibly owing to a read error. J is TRBJ1-4 and V is TRBV29-1; TRBD1 agrees at 9 bases. The germline CDR1 and CDR2 sequences are SQVTM and ANQGSEA. CDR3 length: 12 residues. The CDR3 here is CSVEKRDRDRIF. The CDR3 DNA reads TGCAGCGTTGAAAAGAGGGACAGGGATAGGATTTTT. Based on the CDR3 plus reference TRBV29-1 and TRBJ1-4, the full variable domain is SAVISQKPSRDICQRGTSLTIQCQVDSQVTMMFWYRQQPGQSLTLIATANQGSEATYESGFVIDKFPISRPNLTFSTLTVSNMSPEDSSIYLCSVEKRDRDRIFGSGTQLSVL.

V is TRBV29-1 and J is TRBJ1-5; TRBD1 matches 11 bases. The trim removed 4 bases at V and 3 bases at J, leaving 2 bases unmatched. The length of the CDR3 is 14 residues. Looked up from germline, CDR1 is SQVTM and CDR2 is ANQGSEA. CDR3 DNA sequence: TGCAGCGTTGTGGACAGGGGGCTCAATCAGCCCCAGCATTTT. Its protein product is CSVVDRGLNQPQHF.